These 22 T cell receptor beta chains came from one sample sequenced in a study of shared T cell receptors in the human thymus. Assay: immunoSEQ multiplex PCR; the TCRdb copy retains only in-frame clones and omits some. The sample contains some 760,000 clones, approximately 85% of which appear only once. A further study also used this sample, focusing on human thymus T cells.

Sequenced input: thymocytes. Every receptor here comes from a girl under three years old with a congenital heart defect.

This chain joins TRBV11-2 and TRBJ1-5; D is unresolved. V was pared by 5 bases and J by 9 bases, with 11 bases between. CDR1 and CDR2 from the germline V gene are SGHAT and FQNNGV. This CDR3 comprises 12 residues. In nucleotides, the CDR3 is TGTGCCAGCAGCCCGGGTGGTTGGCCCCAGCATTTT. The encoded protein is CASSPGGWPQHF. The variable domain in full, completed from reference TRBV11-2 and TRBJ1-5, reads EAGVAQSPRYKIIEKRQSVAFWCNPISGHATLYWYQQILGQGPKLLIQFQNNGVVDDSQLPKDRFSAERLKGVDSTLKIQPAKLEDSAVYLCASSPGGWPQHFGDGTRLSIL.

The J gene is TRBJ1-1, the V gene TRBV9, with D unclear. CDR1 is SGDLS, CDR2 YYNGEE, per germline. CDR3 length: 14 residues. V lost 1 base and J 1 base, leaving 8 bases between the germline ends. DNA of the CDR3: TGTGCCAGCAGCGTATGGGAGGGGAACACTGAAGCTTTCTTT. Amino acid sequence: CASSVWEGNTEAFF.

The chain couples TRBV2 to TRBJ1-2, with 7 nucleotides matching TRBD1. V was clipped by 0 bases and J by 0 bases; unmatched bases: 4. CDR1 and CDR2 (germline): SNHLY, FYNNEI. This CDR3 spans 16 amino acids. The CDR3, as DNA: TGTGCCAGCAGTGAAGCGGGGACAGAGACTAACTATGGCTACACCTTC. Translating it yields CASSEAGTETNYGYTF.

This chain joins TRBV10-3 and TRBJ2-7; the match to TRBD1 covers 9 bases. The CDR3 consists of 17 residues. The V gene's germline CDR1 is ENHRY and CDR2 SYGVKD. The V segment lost 3 bases and the J segment 2 bases; nucleotides outside the gene matches: 11. For the CDR3, the DNA is TGTGCCATCAGTGACACAGGGGGCCCCGATAGCACCTACGAGCAGTACTTC. Protein sequence: CAISDTGGPDSTYEQYF.

V usage is TRBV11-2 and J usage is TRBJ2-2, with D perhaps TRBD1 (6 bases). V gave up 7 bases and J gave up 6 bases, with 18 bases separating them. CDR1 and CDR2 (germline): SGHAT, FQNNGV. The CDR3 has 15 amino acids. The CDR3 loop reads CASNFLMTGPGELFF. The CDR3, as DNA: TGTGCCAGCAACTTCCTGATGACAGGTCCCGGGGAGCTGTTTTTT.

The chain couples TRBV19 to TRBJ1-6; 7 nucleotides match TRBD1. V lost 4 bases, J lost 12 bases, and 15 bases stayed unmatched. Looked up from germline, CDR1 is LNHDA and CDR2 is SQIVND (reference sequence). The CDR3 runs to 16 residues. For the CDR3, the DNA is TGTGCCAGTAGTACCCAAGGGGGCCTGACCAGGATACCCCTCCACTTT. This translates into CASSTQGGLTRIPLHF.

This chain links TRBV7-9 with TRBJ1-2; D not resolved. Trimming pared 4 bases from V and 4 bases from J, leaving 13 bases between. CDR1 and CDR2 from the germline V gene are SEHNR and FQNEAQ (reference sequence). The CDR3 extends over 14 amino acids. CDR3 in amino acids: CASSSGTRFYGYTF. The CDR3 DNA sequence: TGTGCCAGCAGCTCAGGTACTAGATTCTATGGCTACACCTTC.

The chain combines TRBV19 with TRBJ1-1, with 8 bases matching TRBD1. Looked up from germline, CDR1 is LNHDA and CDR2 is SQIVND (reference sequence). The V gene end was trimmed by 5 bases and the J gene end by 4 bases; junction bases not matched to a gene: 18. This CDR3 region has 18 residues. The chain's CDR3 is CASSVPLQGAGWSTEAFF. The CDR3 nucleotides are TGTGCCAGTAGTGTCCCTTTGCAGGGGGCCGGGTGGTCCACTGAAGCTTTCTTT.

CDR3 bases: TGTGCCAGCAGTGGTCAGGGGGGTCGTGAAAAACTGTTTTTT. This translates into CASSGQGGREKLFF. V usage is TRBV2 and J usage is TRBJ1-4; 7 bases match TRBD1. The CDR3 is 14 amino acids. Trimming at V came to 4 bases and at J to 7 bases, leaving 6 bases not matched to a gene. Looked up from germline, CDR1 is SNHLY and CDR2 is FYNNEI.

The V call is TRBV5-6, the J call TRBJ2-3; 9 bases match TRBD2. The V gene's germline CDR1 is SGHDT and CDR2 YYEEEE. V shed 3 bases, J shed 4 bases, and the junction held 12 bases outside the gene matches. The CDR3 has 17 amino acids. As DNA, the CDR3 is TGTGCCAGCAGCTGTGCGCATAAGCGGGGGGCGCCAGATACGCAGTATTTT. It is translated as CASSCAHKRGAPDTQYF.

This sequence joins TRBV4-3 and TRBJ2-7; tentatively, D is TRBD2 (6 bases). Trimming pared 1 base from V and 1 base from J, leaving 17 bases between. In germline, CDR1 is LGHNA, CDR2 YSLEER. The CDR3 runs 17 residues. Here the CDR3 reads CASSQVWRDLASYEQYF. As DNA, the CDR3 is TGCGCCAGCAGCCAAGTTTGGCGGGATTTAGCGTCCTACGAGCAGTACTTC.

The chain is built from TRBV6-1 and TRBJ1-4; tentatively, D is TRBD1 (6 bases). V was shortened by 2 bases and J by 0 bases, with 16 bases between the two germline ends. This CDR3 has 18 amino acids. Germline-derived CDR1 and CDR2 are MNHNS and SASEGT. CDR3 sequence (DNA): TGTGCCAGCAGTGAAAGCGGACAGAATCTTGCAACTAATGAAAAACTGTTTTTT. This translates into CASSESGQNLATNEKLFF.

The chain is built from TRBV10-3 and TRBJ1-2; TRBD1 matches 8 bases. In germline, CDR1 is ENHRY, CDR2 SYGVKD. The CDR3 is 15 amino acids. V shed 4 bases, J shed 6 bases, and the junction held 10 bases outside the gene matches. The CDR3 is CAISAGGGTGDGYTF. The CDR3 nucleotides are TGTGCCATCAGTGCAGGGGGCGGAACGGGGGATGGCTACACCTTC.

V and J are TRBV5-1 and TRBJ2-6; D is ambiguous. V lost 2 bases and J lost 0, with 12 bases in between. This CDR3 is built from 17 residues. The germline CDR1 and CDR2 sequences are SGHRS and YFSETQ. CDR3 nucleotides: TGCGCCAGCAGCTTCCAACACCCAAACTCTGGGGCCAACGTCCTGACTTTC. Protein product: CASSFQHPNSGANVLTF.

Only a few counts were recorded for this clone. The chain combines TRBV7-8 with TRBJ2-3; D ambiguous. Trimming took 1 base from V and 0 from J, leaving 8 bases between them. This CDR3 has 15 amino acids. Germline CDR1 and CDR2: SGHVS and FQNEAQ. In nucleotides, the CDR3 is TGTGCCAGCAGCTTAGGTTTCACTAGCACAGATACGCAGTATTTT. Amino acids: CASSLGFTSTDTQYF.

CDR3 bases: TGCAGTGCCCAATGCGGGGCCCAGTACTTC. Translation: CSAQCGAQYF. V usage is TRBV20-1 and J usage is TRBJ2-5, with D possibly matching TRBD2 (6 bases). With 6 bases removed from V and 9 bases from J, the gap between germline ends came to 11 bases. CDR1 and CDR2 (germline): DFQATT, SNEGSKA (reference sequence). The CDR3 is 10 residues long.

The gene calls are TRBV11-1 and TRBJ2-5, with 8 nucleotides matching TRBD1. The tail of the sequence fits TRBJ2-7 better, so the J call may be wrong. The CDR3 runs to 15 residues. CDR1 and CDR2 (germline): SGHAT, FQDESV (reference sequence). The CDR3 spells CASSLVRTGYYEQYF. CDR3 in DNA: TGTGCCAGCAGCTTGGTCCGGACAGGGTACTACGAGCAGTACTTC.

The chain combines TRBV6-4 with TRBJ2-3; 11 nucleotides match TRBD2. The germline gives CDR1 MRHNA, CDR2 SNTAGT. CDR3 length: 16 residues. J lost 4 bases, V lost 7 bases, and 10 bases had no gene match. CDR3 region: CASKQLAGDDADTQYF. In nucleotides, the CDR3 is TGTGCCAGCAAGCAACTAGCGGGGGATGATGCAGATACGCAGTATTTT.

This chain connects TRBV5-6 to TRBJ1-5, with D possibly TRBD1 on 5 matching bases. V was trimmed by 3 bases and J by 6 bases, leaving 16 bases between them. The length of the CDR3 is 15 residues. The germline CDR1 and CDR2 sequences are SGHDT and YYEEEE. Written as DNA, the CDR3 is TGTGCCAGCAGCTCTGGGGGGGTTTTAGTTCAGCCCCAGCATTTT. Its translation: CASSSGGVLVQPQHF.

This clone was observed once. The chain joins TRBV7-2 to TRBJ2-1, with TRBD2 as a possible D gene (5 bases). The CDR3 is made up of 18 amino acids. CDR1 and CDR2 from the germline V gene are SGHTA and FQGNSA. V lost 2 bases to trimming and J lost 3 bases, with 20 bases between them. The CDR3, as DNA: TGTGCCAGCAGCTTATTGGACTTGCAAGCGCGAGACTACAATGAGCAGTTCTTC. Amino acid sequence: CASSLLDLQARDYNEQFF. Complete variable domain (other parts from reference TRBV7-2 and TRBJ2-1): GAGVSQSPSNKVTEKGKDVELRCDPISGHTALYWYRQSLGQGLEFLIYFQGNSAPDKSGLPSDRFSAERTGGSVSTLTIQRTQQEDSAVYLCASSLLDLQARDYNEQFFGPGTRLTVL.

This clone was counted a few times. The rearrangement uses TRBV6-5 and TRBJ1-4; 10 bases fit TRBD1. Germline CDR1 is MNHEY and CDR2 is SVGAGI. There are 16 residues in the CDR3. V lost 3 bases to trimming and J lost 7 bases; unmatched junction nucleotides: 8. Written as DNA, the CDR3 is TGTGCCAGCAGTTATTCAGCCGGGACAGGGGTTGAAAAACTGTTTTTT. Translating it yields CASSYSAGTGVEKLFF.

This chain links TRBV19 with TRBJ1-2, with D tentatively TRBD1 (5 bases). The CDR3 is made up of 10 amino acids. Deletions cut 9 bases from V and 5 bases from J, with 7 bases between. Germline values: CDR1 LNHDA, CDR2 SQIVND (reference sequence). The CDR3 here is CASGGYGYTF. CDR3 DNA sequence: TGTGCCAGCGGGGGGTATGGCTACACCTTC.